Listed here are 9 T cell receptor beta chains from one sample, sequenced in a study of cytotoxic CD8 clonotypes in ibrutinib-treated CLL. TCRdb keeps only in-frame clones here, not all; method: immunoSEQ multiplex PCR. Among fewer than 50,000 clones listed, approximately 65% were seen once. The specimen comprised PBMCs, sampled after 24 months of ibrutinib treatment. Source of these receptors: a human donor with chronic lymphocytic leukemia.

The genes are TRBV6-5 and TRBJ2-7; no firm D call. Trimming left V 6 bases short and J 6 bases short, with 12 bases between. This CDR3 is built from 12 residues. Germline V gene lookup returns CDR1 MNHEY and CDR2 SVGAGI. The CDR3 protein is CASRGRVPEQYF. CDR3 DNA: TGTGCCAGCAGAGGAAGGGTACCCGAGCAGTACTTC.

In DNA, the CDR3 is TGTGCCAGCAGCTTTAGTGATACGCAGTATTTT. Protein product: CASSFSDTQYF. The chain uses TRBV7-9 and TRBJ2-3; no definite D call. The CDR3 covers 11 residues. Trimming pared 3 bases from V and 6 bases from J, leaving 4 bases between. The germline CDR1 and CDR2 sequences are SEHNR and FQNEAQ (reference sequence).

There are a few counts of this clone. This chain connects TRBV5-4 to TRBJ1-4; D is uncertain. This CDR3 is 14 amino acids long. Trimming stripped 3 bases from V and 4 bases from J, with 10 bases between. Per the germline V gene, CDR1 is SGHNT and CDR2 is YYREEE (reference sequence). In nucleotides, the CDR3 is TGTGCCAGCAGCTCCGCTACGGGTAATGAAAAACTGTTTTTT. Translated: CASSSATGNEKLFF.

The CDR3 DNA follows: TGTGCCATCAGTGACCTATCCGGGACAGGGGTTTCCTCTGGGGCCAACGTCCTGACTTTC. Amino acid sequence: CAISDLSGTGVSSGANVLTF. The chain uses TRBV10-3 and TRBJ2-6; the match to TRBD1 covers 10 bases. Germline V gene lookup returns CDR1 ENHRY and CDR2 SYGVKD. Germline trimming cut 3 bases from V and 0 bases from J; bases unmatched to any gene: 11. This CDR3 is built from 20 residues.

The chain links TRBV19 to TRBJ1-5; 7 nucleotides agree with TRBD1. J gave up 7 bases and V 1 base, and 13 bases lay outside the gene matches. Germline V CDR1 and CDR2: LNHDA, SQIVND (reference sequence). The CDR3 extends over 17 amino acids. The CDR3 nucleotides read TGTGCCAGTAGTATAGCCCCGCCGGGGACAGCTCGGCAGCCCCAGCATTTT. Protein product: CASSIAPPGTARQPQHF.

The chain is built from TRBV5-1 and TRBJ1-2; TRBD1 aligns across 8 bases. This CDR3 region has 16 residues. CDR1 is SGHRS, CDR2 YFSETQ, per germline. V lost 4 bases, J lost 0 bases, and 8 bases stayed unmatched. CDR3 DNA: TGCGCCAGCAGCCTTCGGACAGGGCAAGCTAACTATGGCTACACCTTC. Its protein is CASSLRTGQANYGYTF.

The J gene is TRBJ2-7, the V gene TRBV30; maybe TRBD2 (6 bases). The CDR3 is made up of 14 amino acids. CDR1 and CDR2 from the germline V gene are GTSNPN and SVGIG (reference sequence). V was trimmed by 5 bases and J by 3 bases, leaving 17 bases between them. The CDR3 region has the DNA TGTGCCTGGGGCCCCGGGGTAGCGGACTACGAGCAGTACTTC. The encoded protein is CAWGPGVADYEQYF.

The V and J genes are TRBV4-1 and TRBJ1-5; weak D call: TRBD1 (5 bases). CDR3 length: 16 residues. Deletions cut 0 bases from V and 3 bases from J, with 12 bases between. Germline CDR1 reads MGHRA; CDR2 reads YSYEKL. CDR3 DNA sequence: TGCGCCAGCAGCCAAGAACCAGGGTTGAACAATCAGCCCCAGCATTTT. It codes for CASSQEPGLNNQPQHF.

This clone was detected many times. The chain couples TRBV5-1 to TRBJ1-2; no clear D. V lost 6 bases, J lost 8 bases, and 20 bases lay in between. The CDR3 runs to 14 residues. The V gene's germline CDR1 is SGHRS and CDR2 YFSETQ. The CDR3 DNA follows: TGCGCCAGCACCAACGGGTTGGAGCAAAAAGGCTACACCTTC. It codes for CASTNGLEQKGYTF.